This TCR beta chain was documented in a study of metastatic and nonmetastatic thyroid tumors. Across the study: Repertoires were compared across blood and tumor or nodule tissue from malignant and benign thyroid patients.

Per the germline V gene, CDR1 is MNHNS and CDR2 is SASEGT. V shed 5 bases and J 4 bases; nucleotides not matched to a gene: 7. The CDR3 has 15 amino acids. Study-wide points: Compared with benign nodules, malignant thyroid tumors were reported to have significantly higher TCR beta diversity in both blood and tumor.

Per the authors' pipeline: Clinicopathological groups supplied CDR3 differences that were used to build a distant-metastasis classifier for papillary thyroid cancer. Via MiXCR, TCRdb re-called the PCR reads. The authors' filters were not applied to this entry. The profile shows about 48,000 clones, around 21% of them singletons. No patient received treatment before thyroid surgery. In this sample, this clone turned up many times. The antigen remains undetermined. This sequence originates from a male donor with papillary thyroid cancer or a benign thyroid nodule (not recorded which). Some clones in this sample may be carry-over from other donors' samples. The sequenced material came from blood. The chain links TRBV6-1 to TRBJ2-5, with TRBD2 matching 10 bases. The CDR3 reads CASSILAGVRETQYF. CDR3 nucleotide sequence: TGTGCCAGCAGTATCCTAGCGGGGGTTAGAGAGACCCAGTACTTC.